Presented here are 22 T cell receptor beta chains from one specimen sequenced in a study of Ad26.COV2.S vaccination and SARS-CoV-2 variants. Indicated treatment: some 19 received Ad26.COV2.S at low or high dose, single or two shots; roughly five received placebo; per-sample allocation not given. The samples date from day 63 after the first vaccine or placebo injection. Sequenced by immunoSEQ multiplex PCR; TCRdb stores in-frame clones only, minus some. The sample includes roughly 400,000 clones, about 90% seen only once; the top ten take roughly 4.3%. The source material was peripheral blood, sampled in a trial of Ad26.COV2.S vaccine versus placebo. The receptor set was obtained from a person aged 18-60 years who received the Ad26.COV2.S COVID-19 vaccine or a placebo.

This sequence joins TRBV5-6 and TRBJ2-7; D is possibly TRBD1 (6 bases). The CDR3 loop spans 15 amino acids. The ends were cut back, 3 bases at V and 6 bases at J, with 19 bases in the middle. Per the germline V gene, CDR1 is SGHDT and CDR2 is YYEEEE. Written as DNA, the CDR3 is TGTGCCAGCAGCTCGGGACAAGGGTCCGACTCCGAGCAGTACTTC. Its protein product is CASSSGQGSDSEQYF. The complete variable domain, with remaining parts taken from reference TRBV5-6 and TRBJ2-7, reads DAGVTQSPTHLIKTRGQQVTLRCSPKSGHDTVSWYQQALGQGPQFIFQYYEEEERQRGNFPDRFSGHQFPNYSSELNVNALLLGDSALYLCASSSGQGSDSEQYFGPGTRLTVT.

This clone showed up just a few times. V usage is TRBV6-1 and J usage is TRBJ1-5; D remains unclear. V was pared by 2 bases and J by 1 base, with 12 bases between. Germline V lookup: CDR1 MNHNS, CDR2 SASEGT. The CDR3 is 16 residues long. The CDR3 region has the DNA TGTGCCAGCAGTGAATTGCCAGACTTCAGCAATCAGCCCCAGCATTTT. Encoded protein: CASSELPDFSNQPQHF.

The V gene is TRBV5-4, the J gene TRBJ2-7, with D possibly being TRBD1 or TRBD2 (5 bases each). The CDR3 consists of 14 residues. CDR1 is SGHNT and CDR2 is YYREEE in the germline V gene (reference sequence). V gave up 0 bases and J gave up 1 base, with 8 bases separating them. The CDR3 region has the DNA TGTGCCAGCAGCTTGGCGGGGCTTTCCTACGAGCAGTACTTC. Translation gives CASSLAGLSYEQYF. Combining the CDR3 with reference TRBV5-4 and TRBJ2-7 gives the whole variable domain ETGVTQSPTHLIKTRGQQVTLRCSSQSGHNTVSWYQQALGQGPQFIFQYYREEENGRGNFPPRFSGLQFPNYSSELNVNALELDDSALYLCASSLAGLSYEQYFGPGTRLTVT.

The V and J genes are TRBV28 and TRBJ2-7; no definite D call. Germline CDR1 MDHEN, CDR2 SYDVKM. Trimming cost V 3 bases and J 6 bases, with 12 bases left between them. CDR3 length: 13 amino acids. This CDR3 is CASSLDPRAEQYF. CDR3 nucleotides: TGTGCCAGCAGTTTGGACCCTAGGGCCGAGCAGTACTTC. The variable domain in full, completed from reference TRBV28 and TRBJ2-7, reads DVKVTQSSRYLVKRTGEKVFLECVQDMDHENMFWYRQDPGLGLRLIYFSYDVKMKEKGDIPEGYSVSREKKERFSLILESASTNQTSMYLCASSLDPRAEQYFGPGTRLTVT.

This clone has a single count. The V gene is TRBV5-8, the J gene TRBJ1-1; D ambiguous. Trimming took off 0 bases at V and 8 bases at J, with 8 bases between the two ends. Germline V gene lookup returns CDR1 SGHTS and CDR2 YDEGEE. This CDR3 has 12 residues. The CDR3 reads CASSLAGWEAFF. CDR3 nucleotide sequence: TGTGCCAGCAGCTTGGCCGGCTGGGAAGCTTTCTTT.

This clone came up once. A read error may account for a junction end that differs from germline. The V call is TRBV7-2, the J call TRBJ2-5; D not certain. The CDR3 covers 13 residues. Germline CDR1 is SGHTA and CDR2 is FQGNSA. CDR3 loop: CASSSSNQETQYF. The CDR3 DNA sequence: TGTGCCAGCAGCTCCTCCAACCAGGAGACCCAGTACTTC.

The chain joins TRBV4-3 to TRBJ1-3; D might be TRBD1 (6 bases). The CDR3 runs 15 residues. Germline lookup yields CDR1 LGHNA and CDR2 YSLEER. The germline V and J ends were trimmed by 0 bases and 4 bases, with 10 bases remaining between them. The DNA for the CDR3 is TGCGCCAGCAGCCAAGATCGGACAGCGGGAAACACCATATATTTT. As protein: CASSQDRTAGNTIYF.

CDR3 bases: TGTGCCAGCAGTCGAGACAGGGGGAATAAGACCCAGTACTTC. This gives the protein CASSRDRGNKTQYF. The chain is built from TRBV2 and TRBJ2-5; 9 nucleotides match TRBD1. This CDR3 region has 14 residues. Germline V lookup: CDR1 SNHLY, CDR2 FYNNEI. The junction had 7 bases not matched to a gene; V was cut back by 5 bases and J by 6 bases. The complete variable domain, with remaining parts taken from reference TRBV2 and TRBJ2-5, reads EPEVTQTPSHQVTQMGQEVILRCVPISNHLYFYWYRQILGQKVEFLVSFYNNEISEKSEIFDDQFSVERPDGSNFTLKIRSTKLEDSAMYFCASSRDRGNKTQYFGPGTRLLVL.

The chain recombines TRBV28 with TRBJ1-4, with unresolved D. The CDR3 sequence is 13 residues long. Germline CDR1 MDHEN, CDR2 SYDVKM. V was shortened by 3 bases and J by 5 bases, with 7 bases between the two germline ends. The CDR3 region is CASSFGENEKLFF. The CDR3 DNA reads TGTGCCAGCAGTTTTGGAGAAAATGAAAAACTGTTTTTT. Drawing the rest from reference TRBV28 and TRBJ1-4, the complete variable domain is DVKVTQSSRYLVKRTGEKVFLECVQDMDHENMFWYRQDPGLGLRLIYFSYDVKMKEKGDIPEGYSVSREKKERFSLILESASTNQTSMYLCASSFGENEKLFFGSGTQLSVL.

This clone was observed a handful of times. The chain combines TRBV6-2 or TRBV6-3 with TRBJ2-3, with D unclear. Trimming left V 3 bases short and J 0 bases short, with 7 bases between. Germline V gene data show CDR1 as MNHEY and CDR2 as SVGEGT. This CDR3 contains 14 residues. In DNA, the CDR3 is TGTGCCAGCAGTTATGGAGACAGCACAGATACGCAGTATTTT. This sequence encodes CASSYGDSTDTQYF.

As to this clone: Sequence at one end of the junction differs from germline and may be a read error. The genes are TRBV19 and TRBJ2-3; D is perhaps TRBD2 (5 bases). In germline, CDR1 is LNHDA, CDR2 SQIVND (reference sequence). This CDR3 region has 14 residues. The CDR3 here is CASSIKASKDTQYF. The DNA of the CDR3 is TGTGCCAGTAGTATTAAGGCTAGCAAAGATACGCAGTATTTT.

This chain uses TRBV29-1 with TRBJ1-2; D may be TRBD1 (6 bases). Trimming shortened V by 3 bases and J by 4 bases, and 6 bases separated the two germline ends. The germline CDR1 and CDR2 sequences are SQVTM and ANQGSEA. The CDR3 extends over 11 amino acids. The CDR3 DNA sequence: TGCAGCGTTGAGACAGGCTATGGCTACACCTTC. It yields the protein CSVETGYGYTF.

This clone was recorded once. The J gene is TRBJ1-3, the V gene TRBV9; possibly TRBD1 for D (5 bases). The CDR3 totals 15 residues. Germline values: CDR1 SGDLS, CDR2 YYNGEE. V was pared by 3 bases and J by 7 bases, with 17 bases between. DNA for the CDR3: TGTGCCAGCAGCGACAGACAGACCCCAGGCAACACCATATATTTT. Translating gives CASSDRQTPGNTIYF.

V is TRBV9 and J is TRBJ2-7; unclear D gene. This CDR3 has 15 amino acids. V lost 0 bases to trimming and J lost 1 base, with 11 bases between them. In germline, CDR1 is SGDLS, CDR2 YYNGEE. The CDR3 spells CASSVGREWSYEQYF. For the CDR3, the DNA is TGTGCCAGCAGCGTAGGTAGGGAATGGTCCTACGAGCAGTACTTC.

The rearrangement joins TRBV20-1 to TRBJ1-1; D is unresolved. Germline V gene lookup returns CDR1 DFQATT and CDR2 SNEGSKA (reference sequence). The CDR3 length is 11 residues. Deletions cut 3 bases from V and 5 bases from J, with 7 bases between. The CDR3 DNA reads as TGCAGTGCTAGGGTAGGAACTGAAGCTTTCTTT. Protein: CSARVGTEAFF.

V is TRBV25-1 and J is TRBJ2-6; D ambiguous. V gave up 6 bases and J gave up 1 base, with 13 bases separating them. Germline V gene sequence: CDR1 MGHDK, CDR2 SYGVNS. The CDR3 covers 16 residues. CDR3 bases: TGTGCCAGCAGACCCCCCGGTGCTTCTGGGGCCAACGTCCTGACTTTC. This translates into CASRPPGASGANVLTF.

The CDR3 loop reads CASSYLGLPGYYEQYF. In nucleotides, the CDR3 is TGTGCCAGCAGTTACTTGGGACTACCTGGCTACTACGAGCAGTACTTC. The chain is built from TRBV6-6 and TRBJ2-7; 7 nucleotides match TRBD2. J lost 3 bases, V lost 1 base, and 9 bases had no gene match. CDR1 and CDR2 from the germline V gene are MNHNY and SVGAGI (reference sequence). The CDR3 totals 16 residues.

For the CDR3, the DNA is TGCGCCAGCAGTCAAACCCTTGACAGGGGGCCGTCTGGAAACACCATATATTTT. This gives the protein CASSQTLDRGPSGNTIYF. The gene calls are TRBV23-1 and TRBJ1-3; 10 nucleotides align to TRBD1. TRBV23-1 is recorded as an ORF, its role being uncertain. This CDR3 comprises 18 residues. V dropped 2 bases and J dropped 1; count of bases not matched to a gene: 8.

This clone was seen once. This chain connects TRBV11-2 to TRBJ1-1; 8 bases are a match to TRBD1. Germline V gene sequence: CDR1 SGHAT, CDR2 FQNNGV. The CDR3 runs 19 residues. Trimming removed 5 bases from V and 6 bases from J; junction bases left unmatched: 23. The CDR3 loop reads CASSGKWGLMQGARAEAFF. CDR3 nucleotide sequence: TGTGCCAGCAGCGGTAAATGGGGACTTATGCAGGGGGCGCGGGCTGAAGCTTTCTTT.

V is TRBV7-3 and J is TRBJ2-2, with 10 bases identical to TRBD2. CDR3 size: 13 residues. CDR1 is SGHTA and CDR2 is FQGTGA in the germline V gene. V shed 5 bases, J shed 6 bases, and the junction held 0 bases outside the gene matches. As DNA, the CDR3 is TGTGCCAGCAGCCTAGCGGGAGCCGGGGAGCTGTTTTTT. Its protein is CASSLAGAGELFF.

This chain connects TRBV28 to TRBJ2-2; TRBD2 aligns across 11 bases. This CDR3 is built from 17 residues. CDR1 and CDR2 (germline): MDHEN, SYDVKM. The V and J ends lost 3 bases and 7 bases, in that order; junction bases with no gene match: 10. The CDR3 DNA reads TGTGCCAGCAGTTTCCCCGCTGGTAGCGGGAGGGACGGGGAGCTGTTTTTT. Translating gives CASSFPAGSGRDGELFF.

V gene TRBV18 combines with J gene TRBJ1-2; maybe TRBD1 (5 bases). Germline loops: CDR1 KGHSH, CDR2 LQKENI. V lost 2 bases, J lost 0 bases, and 10 bases lay in between. The CDR3 consists of 15 residues. This CDR3 reads CASSPGPGTNYGYTF. Written as DNA, the CDR3 is TGTGCCAGCTCACCAGGCCCAGGGACTAACTATGGCTACACCTTC.